These 13 T cell receptor beta chains came from one sample sequenced in a study of T cell repertoires in cytomegalovirus infection (dated by TCRdb to between 2018 and 2021). Instrument on record: Illumina HiSeq 1500. The public reads were quality trimmed at Q25 with fastp and then assembled into clones with MiXCR by TCRdb, keeping productive beta chains. Rows with a matching CDR3 protein are joined into one entry that keeps the most common DNA and genes. Present in this sample are 290,000 or so distinct CDR3 sequences, about 9.1% of which were seen just once. More than 2.5% of the sample goes to the ten largest clones. Input material: PBMCs. These receptors all stem from a human donor in good health (CMV status not recorded). Some clones in this sample may be carry-over from other donors' samples.

This clonotype was seen at least ten times. V and J are TRBV7-3 and TRBJ2-1; TRBD2 matches at 9 bases. In germline, CDR1 is SGHTA, CDR2 FQGTGA. This CDR3 is built from 18 residues. After removal of 1 base from V and 1 base from J, the junction contained 8 bases not matched to a gene. The CDR3 nucleotides read TGTGCCAGCAGCTTAAGCGGGCGCGGGGGGGCATCCTACAATGAGCAGTTCTTC. The encoded protein is CASSLSGRGGASYNEQFF.

The chain is built from TRBV6-6 and TRBJ1-6, with D maybe TRBD1 (5 bases). V shed 0 bases and J shed 6 bases, with 15 bases lying between them. Germline loops: CDR1 MNHNY, CDR2 SVGAGI (reference sequence). The CDR3 length is 17 residues. CDR3 DNA: TGTGCCAGCAGTTACTCAAGGCAGGGAAGGACTAATTCACCCCTCCACTTT. Translation: CASSYSRQGRTNSPLHF.

This clonotype was counted at least ten times. The gene calls are TRBV5-5 and TRBJ2-7; D may correspond to TRBD1 or TRBD2 (5 bases each). The CDR3 consists of 11 residues. Germline-derived CDR1 and CDR2 are SGHKS and YYEKEE (reference sequence). V lost 2 bases and J lost 6, with 6 bases in between. DNA of the CDR3: TGTGCCAGCAGCTTAGGGACCGAGCAGTACGTC. It translates to CASSLGTEQYV.

The count of this clonotype is one. The J gene is TRBJ2-1, the V gene TRBV14; D not certain. CDR1 is SGHDN, CDR2 FVKESK, per germline. V was cut by 1 base and J by 1 base, with 8 bases left in between. The CDR3 is 15 amino acids. CDR3: CASSQGMWSYNEQFF. CDR3 sequence (DNA): TGTGCCAGCAGCCAAGGCATGTGGTCCTACAATGAGCAGTTCTTC.

At least ten counts were recorded for this clonotype. This chain links TRBV7-2 with TRBJ1-5; D gene unclear. The V gene's germline CDR1 is SGHTA and CDR2 FQGNSA. The CDR3 runs to 12 residues. Trimming took off 5 bases at V and 11 bases at J, with 13 bases between the two ends. This chain's CDR3 is CASSPEVGAQHF. The CDR3 coding sequence is TGTGCCAGCAGCCCCGAGGTGGGAGCCCAGCATTTT.

The table lists this clonotype with many counts. This rearrangement joins TRBV7-9 to TRBJ2-1, with D tentatively TRBD2 (6 bases). Looked up from germline, CDR1 is SEHNR and CDR2 is FQNEAQ (reference sequence). The length of the CDR3 is 17 residues. Trimming stripped 5 bases from V and 0 bases from J, with 17 bases between. CDR3 residues: CASSDSGGAGSYNEQFF. DNA for the CDR3: TGTGCCAGCAGCGACAGCGGCGGGGCCGGCTCCTACAATGAGCAGTTCTTC.

The chain combines TRBV6-5 with TRBJ1-1, with TRBD1 identical over 7 bases. V lost 6 bases to trimming and J lost 3 bases; unmatched junction nucleotides: 10. CDR1 and CDR2 from the germline V gene are MNHEY and SVGAGI. CDR3 length: 15 residues. CDR3 amino acids: CASSGQAGVYTEAFF. CDR3 coding DNA: TGTGCCAGCAGCGGACAGGCGGGGGTGTACACTGAAGCTTTCTTT.

This clonotype came up many times. V and J are TRBV2 and TRBJ2-7; 11 bases match TRBD2. This CDR3 comprises 14 residues. Trimming took 7 bases from V and 2 from J; bases not matched to a gene: 4. CDR1 and CDR2 from the germline V gene are SNHLY and FYNNEI. CDR3 nucleotide sequence: TGTGCCAGCATTGGGACTAGCGGTACCTACGAGCAGTACTTC. This gives the protein CASIGTSGTYEQYF.

In its sample, this clonotype was seen a few times. In nucleotides, the CDR3 is TGTGCCACCAGTGATCCGCAGGGAGGAGACGGGGAGCTGTTTTTT. It specifies CATSDPQGGDGELFF. This chain joins TRBV24-1 and TRBJ2-2; D is perhaps TRBD2 (6 bases). V was shortened by 3 bases and J by 7 bases, with 14 bases between the two germline ends. CDR3 size: 15 residues. Germline CDR1 and CDR2: KGHDR and SFDVKD.

The rearrangement uses TRBV20-1 and TRBJ2-3, with 11 bases aligning to TRBD1. Germline V CDR1 and CDR2: DFQATT, SNEGSKA (reference sequence). The CDR3 has 15 residues. With 5 bases clipped from V and 5 bases from J, the junction kept 9 bases outside the gene matches. Written as DNA, the CDR3 is TGCAGTGCTTCATCGGGACAGGGGGATGGAGATACGCAGTATTTT. It encodes CSASSGQGDGDTQYF.

This clonotype has ten or more counts. CDR3 loop: CASSPYGRGDETQYF. Written as DNA, the CDR3 is TGTGCCAGCAGCCCCTACGGGCGGGGAGACGAGACCCAGTACTTC. The chain uses TRBV6-2 or TRBV6-3 and TRBJ2-5, with a weak D call TRBD2 (6 bases). The CDR3 is 15 amino acids. Germline CDR1 and CDR2: MNHEY and SVGEGT. V lost 6 bases, J lost 5 bases, and 19 bases lay in between.

The sample holds many counts of this clonotype. The CDR3 region is CASTPDRGHFGELFF. The CDR3 nucleotides are TGTGCCAGCACTCCGGACAGGGGGCATTTCGGGGAGCTGTTTTTT. The chain employs TRBV4-2 and TRBJ2-2, with 11 bases matching TRBD1. In germline, CDR1 is LGHNA, CDR2 YNFKEQ. CDR3 length: 15 amino acids. Trimming took 7 bases from V and 7 from J; bases not matched to a gene: 8.

This clonotype occurred a few times. V gene TRBV29-1 combines with J gene TRBJ2-1; maybe TRBD2 (5 bases). Trimming cost V 6 bases and J 8 bases, with 14 bases left between them. CDR1 SQVTM and CDR2 ANQGSEA come from the germline V gene. This CDR3 comprises 12 residues. The CDR3 loop reads CSVGPSRDEQFF. The CDR3 coding sequence is TGCAGCGTAGGACCTTCGCGGGATGAGCAGTTCTTC.